One sample yielded the 15 T cell receptor beta chains listed below, sequenced in a study of blood T cell repertoires in COVID-19. Profiled with immunoSEQ multiplex PCR; TCRdb holds only in-frame clones, not every one. This table has 87,000 or so clones, around 82% appearing once. Input material: peripheral blood. The receptors originated from an elderly woman with COVID-19, enrolled during active disease.

This chain joins TRBV10-1 and TRBJ2-3, with 13 nucleotides matching TRBD2. Germline CDR1 WNHNN, CDR2 SYGVQD (reference sequence). This CDR3 comprises 15 residues. After removal of 5 bases from V and 4 bases from J, the junction contained 3 bases not matched to a gene. CDR3 bases: TGCGCCAGCAGTACGGGACTAGCGGGACCAGATACGCAGTATTTT. Protein sequence: CASSTGLAGPDTQYF.

The chain combines TRBV7-2 with TRBJ2-7; maybe TRBD1 (8 bases). V was pared by 6 bases and J by 2 bases, with 17 bases between. Germline V gives CDR1 SGHTA, CDR2 FQGNSA. This CDR3 has 15 amino acids. CDR3: CASSPNRGGAYEQYF. The CDR3 region has the DNA TGTGCCAGCAGTCCTAACAGGGGGGGAGCCTACGAGCAGTACTTC.

The chain joins TRBV3-1 (or the pseudogene TRBV3-2) to TRBJ2-1; a possible D gene is TRBD1 (5 bases). This CDR3 has 15 amino acids. Germline V gene lookup returns CDR1 LGHDT and CDR2 YNNKEL (reference sequence). V gave up 1 base and J gave up 4 bases, with 11 bases separating them. CDR3: CASSQVLQAYNEQFF. The CDR3 nucleotides are TGTGCCAGCAGCCAAGTGTTACAGGCGTACAATGAGCAGTTCTTC.

The genes are TRBV30 and TRBJ2-5; tentative D call: TRBD1 (6 bases). Per germline, CDR1 GTSNPN and CDR2 SVGIG (reference sequence). The CDR3 length is 14 residues. Deletions cut 3 bases from V and 2 bases from J, with 13 bases between. The CDR3 bases are TGTGCCTGGAGGCAGGGGACGGGGCAAGAGACCCAGTACTTC. It is translated as CAWRQGTGQETQYF.

CDR3 sequence (DNA): TGTGCCAGCAGCGTAGCCCCCGGGGAAAAACTGTTTTTT. Protein: CASSVAPGEKLFF. The V call is TRBV9, the J call TRBJ1-4, with D unclear. Germline V gives CDR1 SGDLS, CDR2 YYNGEE. V shed 0 bases and J shed 8 bases, with 8 bases lying between them. This CDR3 region has 13 residues.

The sample holds one count of this clone. This sequence joins TRBV5-1 and TRBJ1-3, with D possibly TRBD1 on 6 matching bases. The CDR3 has 15 residues. Per germline, CDR1 SGHRS and CDR2 YFSETQ. V was shortened by 4 bases and J by 0 bases, with 11 bases between the two germline ends. The CDR3 spells CASSPGTISGNTIYF. Here the CDR3 DNA reads TGCGCCAGCAGCCCGGGGACAATCTCTGGAAACACCATATATTTT.

The genes are TRBV6-2 or TRBV6-3 and TRBJ2-3; 8 bases map to TRBD1. The CDR3 runs to 15 residues. Germline CDR1 and CDR2: MNHEY and SVGEGT. The junction had 7 bases not matched to a gene; V was cut back by 6 bases and J by 2 bases. CDR3 sequence: CASSLGQGNTDTQYF. CDR3 coding DNA: TGTGCCAGCAGCCTCGGACAGGGAAACACAGATACGCAGTATTTT.

The chain couples TRBV4-2 to TRBJ1-1; 11 bases align to TRBD1. V shed 4 bases and J 1 base; nucleotides not matched to a gene: 8. Germline V gene data show CDR1 as LGHNA and CDR2 as YNFKEQ. The CDR3 runs 17 residues. The CDR3 region is CASSLSGTGGWNTEAFF. CDR3 DNA sequence: TGTGCCAGCAGCCTCTCCGGGACAGGGGGTTGGAACACTGAAGCTTTCTTT.

This chain connects TRBV7-3 to TRBJ2-1; TRBD2 matches at 11 bases. The CDR3 extends over 16 amino acids. CDR1 is SGHTA and CDR2 is FQGTGA in the germline V gene. With 4 bases clipped from V and 7 bases from J, the junction kept 9 bases outside the gene matches. CDR3 amino acids: CASSSPSGGLQNEQFF. CDR3 sequence (DNA): TGTGCCAGCAGCTCTCCTAGCGGGGGGCTACAAAATGAGCAGTTCTTC.

V and J are TRBV7-2 and TRBJ2-7; 10 bases are shared with TRBD2. The CDR3 consists of 13 residues. Germline assignment: CDR1 SGHTA and CDR2 FQGNSA. Germline trimming cut 4 bases from V and 7 bases from J; bases unmatched to any gene: 4. The CDR3: CASSSRAGGEQYF. The DNA for the CDR3 is TGTGCCAGCAGCTCACGAGCGGGAGGGGAGCAGTACTTC.

This rearrangement joins TRBV6-5 to TRBJ2-7, with TRBD1 identical over 9 bases. Germline V CDR1 and CDR2: MNHEY, SVGAGI. CDR3 length: 14 amino acids. The V and J ends lost 5 bases and 3 bases, in that order; junction bases with no gene match: 5. This CDR3 reads CASSQYRGLYEQYF. In DNA form, the CDR3 reads TGTGCCAGCAGTCAATACAGGGGGCTCTACGAGCAGTACTTC.

The gene calls are TRBV27 and TRBJ2-7; D remains ambiguous. Trimming took 5 bases from V and 3 from J, leaving 14 bases between them. Germline CDR1 MNHEY, CDR2 SMNVEV (reference sequence). The CDR3 length is 14 residues. The CDR3: CASSPLSLSYEQYF. DNA for the CDR3: TGTGCCAGCAGTCCCCTATCCTTGAGCTACGAGCAGTACTTC.

The rearrangement uses TRBV15 and TRBJ2-5, with 14 bases that match TRBD2. In germline, CDR1 is LNHNV, CDR2 YYDKDF (reference sequence). The length of the CDR3 is 17 residues. V dropped 4 bases and J dropped 4; count of bases not matched to a gene: 8. CDR3 sequence: CATSIGTSGRDPETQYF. The CDR3 region has the DNA TGTGCCACCAGCATAGGGACTAGCGGGAGAGATCCAGAGACCCAGTACTTC.

The chain couples TRBV10-3 to TRBJ2-3, with 9 bases matching TRBD2. Losses at the gene ends were 8 bases for V and 0 bases for J; bases not matched to a gene: 12. There are 17 residues in the CDR3. Germline V gene data show CDR1 as ENHRY and CDR2 as SYGVKD. The CDR3 bases are TGTGCCATCGGGGCTGGGGCTAGCGGGACGAGCACAGATACGCAGTATTTT. It yields the protein CAIGAGASGTSTDTQYF.

The chain employs TRBV27 and TRBJ2-7; D remains unclear. This CDR3 is built from 16 residues. The ends were cut back, 6 bases at V and 2 bases at J, with 20 bases in the middle. Germline V gene data show CDR1 as MNHEY and CDR2 as SMNVEV (reference sequence). DNA for the CDR3: TGTGCCAGCAGCAAACAGCCAACCGGCTACCCCTACGAGCAGTACTTC. This codes for CASSKQPTGYPYEQYF.